Sequencing of this TCR beta chain was carried out in a study of lymphopenia after photon versus proton radiotherapy. Regarding the study as a whole: After the lymphocyte nadir, photon-treated repertoires showed oligoclonal expansion, especially of CD8+ Temra cells. Authors raise, but do not show, better survival with proton therapy.

CDR3 length equals 14 residues. The junction had 2 bases not matched to a gene; V was cut back by 3 bases and J by 1 base. Germline CDR1 and CDR2: LNHDA and SQIVND (reference sequence). Comments on this clone: Its antigen is as yet unknown.

Some clones are missing from TCRdb's copy, which holds only in-frame ones; the method was immunoSEQ multiplex PCR. Among roughly 18,000 clones, 70% to 90% were seen once, and the ten largest hold 2.9%. Here the sequenced sample was peripheral blood, taken from a patient treated with photon-based radiotherapy. The J gene is TRBJ2-5, the V gene TRBV19, with 7 bases matching TRBD2. The receptor's source is a woman aged 45-65 years with pancreatic cancer. CDR3 amino acids: CASSISGSQETQYF. In nucleotides, the CDR3 is TGTGCCAGTAGTATTAGCGGGTCCCAAGAGACCCAGTACTTC. Full variable domain (remainder filled in from reference TRBV19 and TRBJ2-5): DGGITQSPKYLFRKEGQNVTLSCEQNLNHDAMYWYRQDPGQGLRLIYYSQIVNDFQKGDIAEGYSVSREKKESFPLTVTSAQKNPTAFYLCASSISGSQETQYFGPGTRLLVL.